This T cell receptor beta chain was obtained from a study of cytomegalovirus exposure and HLA in healthy donors. Study in general: HLA-typed donors were the source of about 85 million unique TCRs, which an early data release held. The study's findings and limits: In an earlier analysis, about 87% or about 30%: the productive usage of most TCR beta V segments. Later analysis suggested links between common viral pathogens and several top significant clusters.

Use of 60 Vbeta and 13 Jbeta primers characterized the PCR. This table comes from immunoSEQ multiplex PCR, and its TCRdb copy is limited to in-frame clones, with some not included. This sample's clone table lists 40,000 or so clones. For this clone: The target antigen is unknown.

Likely unrecorded immune exposures existed in these nominally healthy donors. V lost 4 bases and J lost 9; bases outside the gene matches: 8. The CDR3 length is 14 residues. Germline V CDR1 and CDR2: SGHTA, FQGNSA. This TCR came from a male donor in good health and CMV-seronegative. The chain has TRBV7-2 and TRBJ2-3, with TRBD1 matching 9 bases. Material for sequencing was PBMCs. The CDR3, as DNA: TGTGCCAGCAGCTCCTTGGGGGACAGGGACACGCAGTATTTT. Translated, it gives CASSSLGDRDTQYF.